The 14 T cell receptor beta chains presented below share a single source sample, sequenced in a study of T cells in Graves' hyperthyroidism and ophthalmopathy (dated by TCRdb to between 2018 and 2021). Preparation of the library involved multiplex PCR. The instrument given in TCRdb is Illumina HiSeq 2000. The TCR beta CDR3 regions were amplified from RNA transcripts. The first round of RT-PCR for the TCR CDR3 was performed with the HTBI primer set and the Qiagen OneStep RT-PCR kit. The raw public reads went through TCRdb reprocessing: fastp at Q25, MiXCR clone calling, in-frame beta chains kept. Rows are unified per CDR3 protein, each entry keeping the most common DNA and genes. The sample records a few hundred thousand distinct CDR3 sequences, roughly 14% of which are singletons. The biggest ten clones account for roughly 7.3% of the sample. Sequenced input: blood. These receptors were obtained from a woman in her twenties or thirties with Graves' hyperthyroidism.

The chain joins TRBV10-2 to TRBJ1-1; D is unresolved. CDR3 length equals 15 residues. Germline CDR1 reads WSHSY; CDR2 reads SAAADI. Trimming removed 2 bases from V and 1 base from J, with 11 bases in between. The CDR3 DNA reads TGCGCCAGCAGTGAGGTCGGAGGGAAGAACACTGAAGCTTTCTTT. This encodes CASSEVGGKNTEAFF.

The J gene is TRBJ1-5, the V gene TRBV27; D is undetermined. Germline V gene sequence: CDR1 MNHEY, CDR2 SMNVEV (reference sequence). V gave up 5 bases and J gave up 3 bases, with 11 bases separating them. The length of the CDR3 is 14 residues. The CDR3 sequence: CASSIHHPNQPQHF. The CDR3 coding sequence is TGTGCCAGCAGTATACACCACCCCAATCAGCCCCAGCATTTT.

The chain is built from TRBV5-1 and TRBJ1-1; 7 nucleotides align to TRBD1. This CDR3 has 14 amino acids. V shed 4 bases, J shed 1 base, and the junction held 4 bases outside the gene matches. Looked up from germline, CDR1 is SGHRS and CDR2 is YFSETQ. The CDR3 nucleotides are TGCGCCAGCAGCGGGACAGCCCAGAACACTGAAGCTTTCTTT. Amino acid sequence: CASSGTAQNTEAFF. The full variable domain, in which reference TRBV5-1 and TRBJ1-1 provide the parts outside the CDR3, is KAGVTQTPRYLIKTRGQQVTLSCSPISGHRSVSWYQQTPGQGLQFLFEYFSETQRNKGNFPGRFSGRQFSNSRSEMNVSTLELGDSALYLCASSGTAQNTEAFFGQGTRLTVV.

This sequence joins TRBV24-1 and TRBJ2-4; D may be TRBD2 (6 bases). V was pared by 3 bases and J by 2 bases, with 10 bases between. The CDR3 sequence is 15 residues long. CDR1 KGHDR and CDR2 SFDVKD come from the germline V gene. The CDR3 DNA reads TGTGCCACCAGTGATGTCGGGGGTACCAAAAACATTCAGTACTTC. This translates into CATSDVGGTKNIQYF.

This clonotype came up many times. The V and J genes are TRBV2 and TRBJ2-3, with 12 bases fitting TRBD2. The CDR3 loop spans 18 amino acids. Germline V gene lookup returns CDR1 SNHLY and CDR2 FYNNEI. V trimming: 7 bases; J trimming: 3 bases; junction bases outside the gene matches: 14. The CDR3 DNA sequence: TGTGCCAGCAAGGAGGGGCGTCTAGCGGGAGGGCTGACAGATACGCAGTATTTT. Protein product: CASKEGRLAGGLTDTQYF.

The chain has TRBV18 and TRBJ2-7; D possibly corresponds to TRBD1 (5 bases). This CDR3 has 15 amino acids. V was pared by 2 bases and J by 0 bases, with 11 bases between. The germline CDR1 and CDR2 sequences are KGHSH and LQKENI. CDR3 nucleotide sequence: TGTGCCAGCTCACCAAGGAGACAGACCTCCTACGAGCAGTACTTC. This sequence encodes CASSPRRQTSYEQYF. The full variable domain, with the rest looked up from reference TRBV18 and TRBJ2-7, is NAGVMQNPRHLVRRRGQEARLRCSPMKGHSHVYWYRQLPEEGLKFMVYLQKENIIDESGMPKERFSAEFPKEGPSILRIQQVVRGDSAAYFCASSPRRQTSYEQYFGPGTRLTVT.

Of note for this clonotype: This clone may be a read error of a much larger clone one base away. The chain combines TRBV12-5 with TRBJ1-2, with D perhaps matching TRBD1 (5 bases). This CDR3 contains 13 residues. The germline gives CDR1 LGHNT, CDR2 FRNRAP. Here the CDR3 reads CASGPGLTYGHTF. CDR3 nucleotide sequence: TGTGCTAGTGGACCGGGACTGACCTATGGCCACACCTTC.

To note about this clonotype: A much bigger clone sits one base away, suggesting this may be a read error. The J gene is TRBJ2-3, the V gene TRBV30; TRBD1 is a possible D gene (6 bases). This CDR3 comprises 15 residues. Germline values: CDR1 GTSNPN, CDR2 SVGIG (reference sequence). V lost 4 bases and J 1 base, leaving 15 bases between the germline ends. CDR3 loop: CAWNLKGDRTDTQYF. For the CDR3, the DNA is TGTGCCTGGAATCTTAAGGGGGACCGCACAGATACGCAGTATTTT.

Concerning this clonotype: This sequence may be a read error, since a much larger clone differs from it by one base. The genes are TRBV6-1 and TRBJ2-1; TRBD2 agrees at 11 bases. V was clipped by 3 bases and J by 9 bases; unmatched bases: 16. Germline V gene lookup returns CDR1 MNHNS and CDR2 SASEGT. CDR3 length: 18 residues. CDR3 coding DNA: TGTGCCAGCAGTGAGAGTTCTCTAGCGGGAGGCCCCTTGAGTGAGCAGTTCTTC. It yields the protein CASSESSLAGGPLSEQFF.

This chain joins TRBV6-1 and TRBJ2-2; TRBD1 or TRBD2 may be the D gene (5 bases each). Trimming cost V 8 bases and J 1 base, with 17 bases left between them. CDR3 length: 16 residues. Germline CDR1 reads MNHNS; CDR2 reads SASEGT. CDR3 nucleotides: TGTGCCAGCGAATTGGGACGGACCCAGAACACCGGGGAGCTGTTTTTT. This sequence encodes CASELGRTQNTGELFF.

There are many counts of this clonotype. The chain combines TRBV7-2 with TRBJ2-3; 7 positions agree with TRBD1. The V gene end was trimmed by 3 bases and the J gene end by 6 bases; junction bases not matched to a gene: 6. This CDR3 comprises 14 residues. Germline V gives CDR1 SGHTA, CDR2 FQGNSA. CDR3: CASSLKGGGDTQYF. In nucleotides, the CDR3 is TGTGCCAGCAGCTTGAAAGGGGGCGGTGATACGCAGTATTTT.

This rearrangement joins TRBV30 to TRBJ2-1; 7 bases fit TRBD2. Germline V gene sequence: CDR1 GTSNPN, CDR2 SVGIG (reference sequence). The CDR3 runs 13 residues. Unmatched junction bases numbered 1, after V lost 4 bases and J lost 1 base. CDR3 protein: CAWMRESYNEQFF. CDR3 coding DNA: TGTGCCTGGATGCGGGAGTCCTACAATGAGCAGTTCTTC. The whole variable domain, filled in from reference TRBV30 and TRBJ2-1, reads SQTIHQWPATLVQPVGSPLSLECTVEGTSNPNLYWYRQAAGRGLQLLFYSVGIGQISSEVPQNLSASRPQDRQFILSSKKLLLSDSGFYLCAWMRESYNEQFFGPGTRLTVL.

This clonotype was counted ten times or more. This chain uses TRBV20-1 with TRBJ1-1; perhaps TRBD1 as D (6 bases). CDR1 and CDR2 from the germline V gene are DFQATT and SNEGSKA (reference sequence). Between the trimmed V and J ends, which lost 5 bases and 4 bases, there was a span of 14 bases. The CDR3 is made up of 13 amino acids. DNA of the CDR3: TGCAGTGCTGAAACAGGGAAGGGCACTGAAGCTTTCTTT. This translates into CSAETGKGTEAFF.

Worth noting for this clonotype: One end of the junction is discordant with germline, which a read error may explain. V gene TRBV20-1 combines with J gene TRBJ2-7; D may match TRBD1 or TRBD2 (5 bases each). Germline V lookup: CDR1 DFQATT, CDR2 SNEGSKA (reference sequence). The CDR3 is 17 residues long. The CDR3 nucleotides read TGCAGTGCTAGAGATCTGGGTGTCGGGGCGCCGGGGTACGGGCAGTACTTC. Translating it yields CSARDLGVGAPGYGQYF.